What follows are 22 T cell receptor beta chains derived from one specimen sequenced in a study of blood T cell repertoires in COVID-19 (TCRdb year 2020). Libraries were constructed by the immunoSEQ multiplex PCR assay. Not all clones reach the TCRdb copy of this immuneACCESS table, which keeps in-frame sequences only. Checked studies attribute under half of the gap to unresolved V genes and leave the rest unexplained. For this sample the table gives around 300,000 clones, of which around nine tenths were detected only once. More than 3% of the sample goes to the ten largest clones. The material sequenced was peripheral blood. These TCRs come from a woman aged 50 to 65 with active or convalescent COVID-19.

The rearrangement joins TRBV5-1 to TRBJ1-1; unclear D gene. The CDR3 covers 13 residues. Germline V gene sequence: CDR1 SGHRS, CDR2 YFSETQ. The ends were cut back, 1 base at V and 3 bases at J, with 7 bases in the middle. The CDR3, as DNA: TGCGCCAGCAGCTTGCGCGTAGACACTGAAGCTTTCTTT. It codes for CASSLRVDTEAFF.

This clone has just a few counts. The same CDR3 arises from other DNA sequences in this sample as well. The chain recombines TRBV15 with TRBJ2-5; tentatively, D is TRBD2 (5 bases). The V and J ends lost 0 bases and 2 bases respectively, with 10 bases between them. The CDR3 contains 15 residues. The germline CDR1 and CDR2 sequences are LNHNV and YYDKDF (reference sequence). CDR3 in amino acids: CATSRDRGQQETQYF. CDR3 in DNA: TGTGCCACCAGCAGAGATCGCGGGCAGCAAGAGACCCAGTACTTC.

CDR3 amino acids: CASQTSGGDSYNEQFF. DNA of the CDR3: TGTGCCAGCCAGACTAGCGGGGGGGACTCCTACAATGAGCAGTTCTTC. The rearrangement links TRBV4-2 to TRBJ2-1, with 14 bases lining up with TRBD2. The V gene end was trimmed by 8 bases and the J gene end by 0 bases; junction bases not matched to a gene: 3. The germline V gene encodes CDR1 LGHNA and CDR2 YNFKEQ. The CDR3 contains 16 residues.

This rearrangement joins TRBV19 to TRBJ2-7, with TRBD2 as a possible D gene (7 bases). Trimming shortened V by 5 bases and J by 2 bases, and 13 bases separated the two germline ends. The CDR3 totals 14 residues. CDR1 and CDR2 from the germline V gene are LNHDA and SQIVND (reference sequence). The CDR3 sequence is CASSPVGGPYEQYF. The CDR3 DNA reads as TGTGCCAGTAGTCCCGTGGGGGGGCCCTACGAGCAGTACTTC.

This chain joins TRBV25-1 and TRBJ1-5, with a weak D call TRBD1 (5 bases). Trimming took off 3 bases at V and 5 bases at J, with 14 bases between the two ends. CDR1 MGHDK and CDR2 SYGVNS come from the germline V gene. This CDR3 spans 15 amino acids. This CDR3 reads CASSDHGGVDQPQHF. In nucleotides, the CDR3 is TGTGCCAGCAGTGACCATGGGGGGGTTGATCAGCCCCAGCATTTT.

The genes are TRBV5-1 and TRBJ1-4, with TRBD1 identical over 7 bases. Per the germline V gene, CDR1 is SGHRS and CDR2 is YFSETQ. The CDR3 covers 15 residues. J gave up 5 bases and V 4 bases, and 8 bases lay outside the gene matches. The CDR3 sequence is CASSPGGTANEKLFF. CDR3 nucleotide sequence: TGCGCCAGCAGCCCCGGAGGGACAGCAAATGAAAAACTGTTTTTT.

The chain joins TRBV19 to TRBJ2-1; D might be TRBD1 (6 bases). The ends were cut back, 6 bases at V and 4 bases at J, with 16 bases in the middle. Germline assignment: CDR1 LNHDA and CDR2 SQIVND (reference sequence). This CDR3 region has 15 residues. CDR3 sequence: CASSPTGPGYNEQFF. CDR3 coding DNA: TGTGCCAGTAGCCCGACAGGACCCGGATACAATGAGCAGTTCTTC.

V usage is TRBV7-3 and J usage is TRBJ2-7; D is possibly TRBD2 (6 bases). The CDR3 has 15 residues. Trimming stripped 2 bases from V and 2 bases from J, with 13 bases between. Germline V gene lookup returns CDR1 SGHTA and CDR2 FQGTGA. Written as DNA, the CDR3 is TGTGCCAGCAGCTTACTTCCCTCGGGGGCCTACGAGCAGTACTTC. Translated, it gives CASSLLPSGAYEQYF.

The rearrangement joins TRBV28 to TRBJ2-1; the D gene is possibly TRBD1 (8 bases). CDR3 length: 15 residues. Trimming cost V 4 bases and J 12 bases, with 22 bases left between them. Germline V gives CDR1 MDHEN, CDR2 SYDVKM. CDR3 DNA sequence: TGTGCCAGCAGTTCCCCTACAGGGGGGGCAATGGGGCAGTTCTTC. The encoded protein is CASSSPTGGAMGQFF.

V is TRBV7-3 and J is TRBJ2-1; the match to TRBD1 covers 8 bases. The germline CDR1 and CDR2 sequences are SGHTA and FQGTGA. J lost 10 bases, V lost 5 bases, and 10 bases had no gene match. The CDR3 has 14 residues. The chain's CDR3 is CASSQGASGNEQFF. The CDR3 DNA is TGTGCCAGCAGCCAGGGGGCGTCGGGCAACGAGCAGTTCTTC.

This rearrangement joins TRBV9 to TRBJ2-1; 7 positions match TRBD2. In germline, CDR1 is SGDLS, CDR2 YYNGEE. The CDR3 runs 14 residues. The V gene end was trimmed by 2 bases and the J gene end by 5 bases; junction bases not matched to a gene: 4. DNA of the CDR3: TGTGCCAGCAGCGTTATAGCGGGCAACAATGAGCAGTTCTTC. As protein: CASSVIAGNNEQFF.

This clone was detected a few times. The CDR3 nucleotides read TGTGCCAGCAGCGTAGGCACTAGCGTCTACAATGAGCAGTTCTTC. Translating it yields CASSVGTSVYNEQFF. The rearrangement joins TRBV9 to TRBJ2-1; 7 bases are a match to TRBD2. Per germline, CDR1 SGDLS and CDR2 YYNGEE. The CDR3 contains 15 residues. Trimming removed 0 bases from V and 3 bases from J; junction bases left unmatched: 3.

The genes are TRBV28 and TRBJ1-3; D not certain. Germline CDR1 MDHEN, CDR2 SYDVKM. The CDR3 has 16 amino acids. V was pared by 4 bases and J by 4 bases, with 17 bases between. CDR3 bases: TGTGCCAGCAGTTCCCCCTGGGGAGTAGTAGGAAACACCATATATTTT. Its translation is CASSSPWGVVGNTIYF. Variable domain in full (rest from reference TRBV28 and TRBJ1-3): DVKVTQSSRYLVKRTGEKVFLECVQDMDHENMFWYRQDPGLGLRLIYFSYDVKMKEKGDIPEGYSVSREKKERFSLILESASTNQTSMYLCASSSPWGVVGNTIYFGEGSWLTVV.

The chain combines TRBV27 with TRBJ2-3; maybe TRBD2 (5 bases). V lost 4 bases and J 11 bases, leaving 19 bases between the germline ends. Germline values: CDR1 MNHEY, CDR2 SMNVEV (reference sequence). The CDR3 is 14 amino acids. CDR3 sequence reads: CASSYLHEGFEQYF. The CDR3 region has the DNA TGTGCCAGCAGTTACCTCCACGAGGGTTTTGAGCAGTATTTT.

V and J are TRBV9 and TRBJ2-3; 9 bases are shared with TRBD2. The CDR3 length is 17 residues. Germline values: CDR1 SGDLS, CDR2 YYNGEE. The junction had 10 bases not matched to a gene; V was cut back by 1 base and J by 4 bases. The CDR3 bases are TGTGCCAGCAGCGTACAACTCAGCGGGAGGTACCCAGATACGCAGTATTTT. Protein product: CASSVQLSGRYPDTQYF. Looking up the rest from reference TRBV9 and TRBJ2-3 gives the full variable domain: DSGVTQTPKHLITATGQRVTLRCSPRSGDLSVYWYQQSLDQGLQFLIQYYNGEERAKGNILERFSAQQFPDLHSELNLSSLELGDSALYFCASSVQLSGRYPDTQYFGPGTRLTVL.

This chain connects TRBV10-3 to TRBJ2-5; 15 bases are shared with TRBD2. V was pared by 6 bases and J by 2 bases, with 13 bases of the junction left unmatched. CDR1 ENHRY and CDR2 SYGVKD come from the germline V gene. The CDR3 loop spans 19 amino acids. The CDR3 is CAISERGLAGGVGQETQYF. CDR3 sequence (DNA): TGTGCCATCAGCGAGAGGGGACTAGCGGGAGGTGTAGGGCAAGAGACCCAGTACTTC.

The rearrangement joins TRBV27 to TRBJ2-7, with TRBD2 matching 12 bases. Germline assignment: CDR1 MNHEY and CDR2 SMNVEV (reference sequence). There are 11 residues in the CDR3. Written as DNA, the CDR3 is TGTTCTAGCGGGAGGGCCTACGAGCAGTACTTC. Translating it yields CSSGRAYEQYF.

The chain links TRBV5-6 to TRBJ1-2; the match to TRBD1 covers 12 bases. The CDR3 covers 16 residues. Germline V lookup: CDR1 SGHDT, CDR2 YYEEEE. Unmatched junction bases numbered 9, after V lost 2 bases and J lost 7 bases. CDR3 residues: CASSLSGQGALGGYTF. The CDR3 bases are TGTGCCAGCAGCTTATCGGGACAGGGGGCTCTAGGTGGCTACACCTTC.

The chain has TRBV6-5 and TRBJ1-1; possibly TRBD1 for D (6 bases). The CDR3 runs to 14 residues. The V and J ends lost 6 bases and 4 bases respectively, with 15 bases between them. CDR1 and CDR2 from the germline V gene are MNHEY and SVGAGI. In DNA form, the CDR3 reads TGTGCCAGCAGGTTCGACAGGAGAGGCACTGAAGCTTTCTTT. Protein sequence: CASRFDRRGTEAFF.

The J gene is TRBJ1-2, the V gene TRBV4-2; TRBD1 matches at 7 bases. Germline V gene lookup returns CDR1 LGHNA and CDR2 YNFKEQ. The CDR3 has 15 residues. Trimming at V came to 4 bases and at J to 2 bases, leaving 7 bases not matched to a gene. The CDR3 bases are TGTGCCAGCAGCCCCTCACAGGGGCCAAACTATGGCTACACCTTC. The encoded protein is CASSPSQGPNYGYTF.

The rearrangement uses TRBV5-1 and TRBJ1-2; 7 bases are shared with TRBD1. V trimming: 4 bases; J trimming: 4 bases; junction bases outside the gene matches: 13. The CDR3 extends over 16 amino acids. Germline CDR1 reads SGHRS; CDR2 reads YFSETQ. CDR3 nucleotide sequence: TGCGCCAGCAGCCACGGATCGACAGGGATTGGCTATGGCTACACCTTC. Translated: CASSHGSTGIGYGYTF. Together with reference TRBV5-1 and TRBJ1-2, the CDR3 gives the full variable domain: KAGVTQTPRYLIKTRGQQVTLSCSPISGHRSVSWYQQTPGQGLQFLFEYFSETQRNKGNFPGRFSGRQFSNSRSEMNVSTLELGDSALYLCASSHGSTGIGYGYTFGSGTRLTVV.

This clone was detected ten times or more. This chain's CDR3 is CASSPPRREPGQGTAGELFF. CDR3 nucleotides: TGTGCCAGCAGTCCTCCTCGTAGGGAGCCGGGACAGGGGACCGCCGGGGAGCTGTTTTTT. The V and J genes are TRBV28 and TRBJ2-2; 10 bases agree with TRBD1. The CDR3 extends over 20 amino acids. Germline V gives CDR1 MDHEN, CDR2 SYDVKM. The ends lost 5 bases at V and 6 bases at J; junction bases unmatched: 21. The full variable domain, completed using reference TRBV28 and TRBJ2-2, is DVKVTQSSRYLVKRTGEKVFLECVQDMDHENMFWYRQDPGLGLRLIYFSYDVKMKEKGDIPEGYSVSREKKERFSLILESASTNQTSMYLCASSPPRREPGQGTAGELFFGEGSRLTVL.